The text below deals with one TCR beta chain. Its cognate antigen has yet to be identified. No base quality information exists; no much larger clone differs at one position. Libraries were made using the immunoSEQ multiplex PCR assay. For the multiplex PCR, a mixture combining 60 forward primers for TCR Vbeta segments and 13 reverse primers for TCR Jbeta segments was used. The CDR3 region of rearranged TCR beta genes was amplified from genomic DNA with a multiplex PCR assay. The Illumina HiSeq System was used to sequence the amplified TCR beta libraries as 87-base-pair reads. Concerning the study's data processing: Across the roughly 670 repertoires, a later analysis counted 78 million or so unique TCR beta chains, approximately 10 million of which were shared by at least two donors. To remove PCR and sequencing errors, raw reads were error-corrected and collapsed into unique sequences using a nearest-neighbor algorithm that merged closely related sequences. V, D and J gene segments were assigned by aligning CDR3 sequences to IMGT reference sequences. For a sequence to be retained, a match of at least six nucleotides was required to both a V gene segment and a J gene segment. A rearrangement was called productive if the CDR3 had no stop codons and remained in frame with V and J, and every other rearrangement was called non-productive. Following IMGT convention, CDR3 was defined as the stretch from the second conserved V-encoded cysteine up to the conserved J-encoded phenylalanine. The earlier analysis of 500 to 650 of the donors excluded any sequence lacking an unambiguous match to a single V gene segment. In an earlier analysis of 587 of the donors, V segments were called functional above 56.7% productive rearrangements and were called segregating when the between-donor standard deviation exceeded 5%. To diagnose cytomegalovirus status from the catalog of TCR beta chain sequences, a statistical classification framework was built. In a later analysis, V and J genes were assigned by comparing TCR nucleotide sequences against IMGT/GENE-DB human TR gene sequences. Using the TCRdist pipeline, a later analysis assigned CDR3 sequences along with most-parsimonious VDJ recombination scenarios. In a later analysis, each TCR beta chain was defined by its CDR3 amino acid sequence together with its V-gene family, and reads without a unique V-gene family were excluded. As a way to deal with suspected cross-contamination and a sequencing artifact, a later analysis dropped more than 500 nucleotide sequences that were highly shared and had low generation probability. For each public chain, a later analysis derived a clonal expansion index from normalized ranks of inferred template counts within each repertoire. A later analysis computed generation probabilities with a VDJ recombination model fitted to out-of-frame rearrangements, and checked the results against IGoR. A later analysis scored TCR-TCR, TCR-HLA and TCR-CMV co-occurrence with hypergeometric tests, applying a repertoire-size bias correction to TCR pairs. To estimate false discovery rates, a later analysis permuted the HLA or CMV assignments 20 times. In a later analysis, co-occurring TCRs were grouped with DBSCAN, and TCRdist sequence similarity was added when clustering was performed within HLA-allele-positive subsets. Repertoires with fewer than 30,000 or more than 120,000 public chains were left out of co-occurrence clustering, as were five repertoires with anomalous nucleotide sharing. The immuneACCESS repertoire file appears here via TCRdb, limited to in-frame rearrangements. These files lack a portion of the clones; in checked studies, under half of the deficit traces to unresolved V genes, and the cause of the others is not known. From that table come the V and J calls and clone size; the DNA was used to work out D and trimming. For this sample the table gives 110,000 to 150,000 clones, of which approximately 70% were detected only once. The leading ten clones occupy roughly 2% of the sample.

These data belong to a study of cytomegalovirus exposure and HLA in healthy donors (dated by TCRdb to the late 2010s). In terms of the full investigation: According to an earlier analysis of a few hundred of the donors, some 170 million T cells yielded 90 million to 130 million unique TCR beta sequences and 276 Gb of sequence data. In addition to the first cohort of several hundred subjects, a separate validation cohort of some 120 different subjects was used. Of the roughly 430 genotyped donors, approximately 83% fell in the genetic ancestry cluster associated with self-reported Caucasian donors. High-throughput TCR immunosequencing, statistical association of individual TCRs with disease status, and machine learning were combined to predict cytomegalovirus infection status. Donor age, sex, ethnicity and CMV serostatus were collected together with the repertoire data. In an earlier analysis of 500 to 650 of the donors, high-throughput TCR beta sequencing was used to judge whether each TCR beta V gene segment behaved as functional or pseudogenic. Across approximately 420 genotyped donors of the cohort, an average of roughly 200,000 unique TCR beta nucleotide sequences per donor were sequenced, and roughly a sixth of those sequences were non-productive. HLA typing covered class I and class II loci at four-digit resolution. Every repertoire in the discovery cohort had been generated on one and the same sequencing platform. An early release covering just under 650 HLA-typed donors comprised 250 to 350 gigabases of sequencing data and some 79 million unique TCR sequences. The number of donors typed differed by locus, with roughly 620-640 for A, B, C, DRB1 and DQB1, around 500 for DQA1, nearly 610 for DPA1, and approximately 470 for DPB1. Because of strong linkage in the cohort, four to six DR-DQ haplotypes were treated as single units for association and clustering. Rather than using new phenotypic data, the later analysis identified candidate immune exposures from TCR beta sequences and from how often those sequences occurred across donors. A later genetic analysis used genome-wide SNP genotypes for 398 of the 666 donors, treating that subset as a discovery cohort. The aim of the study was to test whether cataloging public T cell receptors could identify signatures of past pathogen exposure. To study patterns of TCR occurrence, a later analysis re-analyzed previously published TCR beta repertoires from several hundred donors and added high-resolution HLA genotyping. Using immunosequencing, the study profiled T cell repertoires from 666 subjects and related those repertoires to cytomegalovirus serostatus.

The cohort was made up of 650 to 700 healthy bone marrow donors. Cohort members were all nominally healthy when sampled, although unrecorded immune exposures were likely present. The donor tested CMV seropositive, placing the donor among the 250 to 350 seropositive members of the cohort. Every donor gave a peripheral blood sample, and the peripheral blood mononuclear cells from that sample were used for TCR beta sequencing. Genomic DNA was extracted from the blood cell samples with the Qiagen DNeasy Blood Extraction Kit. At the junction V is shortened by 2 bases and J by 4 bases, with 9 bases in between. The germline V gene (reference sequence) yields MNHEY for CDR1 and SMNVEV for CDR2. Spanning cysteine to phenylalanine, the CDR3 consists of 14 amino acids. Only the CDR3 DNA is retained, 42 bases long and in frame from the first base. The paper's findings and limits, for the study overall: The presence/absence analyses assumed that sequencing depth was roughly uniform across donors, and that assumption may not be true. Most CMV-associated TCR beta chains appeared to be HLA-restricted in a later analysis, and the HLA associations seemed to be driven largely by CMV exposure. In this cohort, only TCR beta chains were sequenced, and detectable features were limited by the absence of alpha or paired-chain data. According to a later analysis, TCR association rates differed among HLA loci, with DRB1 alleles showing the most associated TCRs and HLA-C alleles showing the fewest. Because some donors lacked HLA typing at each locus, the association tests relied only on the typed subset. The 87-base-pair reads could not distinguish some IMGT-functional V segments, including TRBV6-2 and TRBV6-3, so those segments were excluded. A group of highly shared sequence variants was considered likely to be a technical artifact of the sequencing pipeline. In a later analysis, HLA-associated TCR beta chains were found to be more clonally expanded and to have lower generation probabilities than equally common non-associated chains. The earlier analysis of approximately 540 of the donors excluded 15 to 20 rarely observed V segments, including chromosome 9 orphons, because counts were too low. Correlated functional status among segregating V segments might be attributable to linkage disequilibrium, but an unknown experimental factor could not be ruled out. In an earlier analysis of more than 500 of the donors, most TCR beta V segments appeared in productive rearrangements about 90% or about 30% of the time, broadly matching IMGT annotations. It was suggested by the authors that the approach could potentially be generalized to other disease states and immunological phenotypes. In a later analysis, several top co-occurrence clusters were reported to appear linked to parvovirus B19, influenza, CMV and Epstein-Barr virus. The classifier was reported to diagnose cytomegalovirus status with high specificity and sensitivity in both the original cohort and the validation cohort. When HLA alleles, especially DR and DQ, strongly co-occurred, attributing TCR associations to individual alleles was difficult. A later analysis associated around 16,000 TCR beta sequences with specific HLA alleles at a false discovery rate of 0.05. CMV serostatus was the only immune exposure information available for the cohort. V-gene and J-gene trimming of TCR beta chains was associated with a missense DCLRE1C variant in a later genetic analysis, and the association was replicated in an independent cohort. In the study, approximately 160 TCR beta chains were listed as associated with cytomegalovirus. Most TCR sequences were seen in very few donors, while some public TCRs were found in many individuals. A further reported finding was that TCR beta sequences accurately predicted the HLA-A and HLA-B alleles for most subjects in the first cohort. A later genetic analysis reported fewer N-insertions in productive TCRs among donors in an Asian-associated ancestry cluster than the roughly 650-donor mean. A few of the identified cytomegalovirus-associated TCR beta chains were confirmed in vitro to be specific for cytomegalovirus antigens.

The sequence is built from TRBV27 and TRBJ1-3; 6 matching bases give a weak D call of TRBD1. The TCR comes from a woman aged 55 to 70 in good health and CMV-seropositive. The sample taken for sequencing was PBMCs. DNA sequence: TGTGCCAGCAGTTTAACAGGGTTAGGAAACACCATATATTTT. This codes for CASSLTGLGNTIYF.